A single TCR beta chain is shown here with its context. Antigen specificity is unknown. Germline CDR1 and CDR2: GTSNPN and SVGIG (reference sequence). The CDR3 consists of 12 residues. V was cut by 7 bases and J by 4 bases, with 12 bases left in between. This entry belongs to a study of long-term antiretroviral therapy in people with HIV. Notes on the study in general: Clones that expanded before ART (that is, prior to treatment) dominated the repertoire at all time points.

Only United States sites treated participants with HIV. immunoSEQ v3.0 was run at survey level. Measured with immunoSEQ multiplex PCR; TCRdb has only the in-frame clones, and not every one. The sample shows around 25,000 clones, around 88% of them seen only once. The TCR was taken from a man aged 25-45 years with HIV. The input for sequencing was unsorted PBMCs, taken about 4.3 years after starting antiretroviral therapy. This chain connects TRBV30 to TRBJ2-3; D is perhaps TRBD1 or TRBD2 (6 bases each). For the CDR3, the DNA is TGTGCCTCCGACGGGGGCGCAGATACGCAGTATTTT. As protein: CASDGGADTQYF. Full variable domain (outside the CDR3, taken from reference TRBV30 and TRBJ2-3): SQTIHQWPATLVQPVGSPLSLECTVEGTSNPNLYWYRQAAGRGLQLLFYSVGIGQISSEVPQNLSASRPQDRQFILSSKKLLLSDSGFYLCASDGGADTQYFGPGTRLTVL.